The 15 T cell receptor beta chains reported below all come from one sample, sequenced in a study of blood T cells in healthy people across ages. A second PCR, run for roughly 7 to 12 cycles, used a sample-barcoded 5' primer plus a J-beta primer mix. TCRdb called the 5' RACE reads again in MiXCR, with one record for every CDR3 protein. The data show 700,000 or so distinct CDR3 sequences, around 41% seen once. The specimen was blood. These receptors originate from an elderly man in good health.

In regard to this clonotype: A much bigger clone sits one base away, suggesting this may be a read error. The chain couples TRBV12-3 or TRBV12-4 to TRBJ1-1, with 7 bases fitting TRBD1. The CDR3 has 14 amino acids. CDR3 amino acids: CANSLKGAGTEAFF. DNA of the CDR3: TGTGCCAACAGTTTAAAGGGGGCAGGGACTGAAGCTTTCTTT.

J is TRBJ2-1 and V is TRBV7-2; tentative D call: TRBD1 (5 bases). Trimming shortened V by 1 base and J by 6 bases, and 13 bases separated the two germline ends. Germline lookup yields CDR1 SGHTA and CDR2 FQGNSA. The CDR3 consists of 15 residues. This CDR3 reads CASSLVRGQGNEQFF. The DNA of the CDR3 is TGTGCCAGCAGCTTAGTGAGAGGCCAGGGCAATGAGCAGTTCTTC.

A few counts support this clonotype. The CDR3 coding sequence is TGTGCCAGCAGTAGGTCCGGGACAGGATTTGGGAACACTGAAGCTTTCTTT. Amino acids: CASSRSGTGFGNTEAFF. The rearrangement joins TRBV25-1 to TRBJ1-1; 8 bases are shared with TRBD1. CDR1 and CDR2 (germline): MGHDK, SYGVNS. With 5 bases clipped from V and 1 base from J, the junction kept 12 bases outside the gene matches. The CDR3 spans 17 residues.

Remarks on this clonotype: This clone may be a read error of a much larger clone one base away. This chain links TRBV7-9 with TRBJ2-1, with D perhaps TRBD2 (5 bases). The CDR3 sequence is 14 residues long. Trimming removed 5 bases at V and 1 base at J, with 9 bases between. Germline lookup yields CDR1 SEHNR and CDR2 FQNEAQ (reference sequence). CDR3 sequence reads: CASSVRGSYNEQFF. In DNA, the CDR3 is TGTGCCAGCAGCGTACGGGGTTCCTACAATGAGCAGTTCTTC.

This sequence joins TRBV5-5 and TRBJ1-2; possibly TRBD1 for D (5 bases). The CDR3 has 15 residues. Trimming took off 0 bases at V and 4 bases at J, with 13 bases between the two ends. Germline CDR1 reads SGHKS; CDR2 reads YYEKEE (reference sequence). For the CDR3, the DNA is TGTGCCAGCAGCTTGGCTATGGGGGAATCCTATGGCTACACCTTC. Protein sequence: CASSLAMGESYGYTF.

The gene calls are TRBV6-1 and TRBJ1-5; possible D gene TRBD1, 6 bases. The germline V gene encodes CDR1 MNHNS and CDR2 SASEGT. CDR3 length equals 18 residues. V lost 5 bases to trimming and J lost 4 bases, with 24 bases between them. CDR3 in DNA: TGTGCCAGCAGTCCGAGGAGGGGGGGGCCGGCGCCAAATCAGCCCCAGCATTTT. It codes for CASSPRRGGPAPNQPQHF.

This clonotype was counted only a few times. The chain employs TRBV6-5 and TRBJ2-6, with a tentative D call TRBD1 (6 bases). Between the trimmed V and J ends, which lost 6 bases and 4 bases, there was a span of 13 bases. This CDR3 is built from 15 residues. The V gene's germline CDR1 is MNHEY and CDR2 SVGAGI. CDR3 in amino acids: CASRTDSKGANVLTF. CDR3 nucleotide sequence: TGTGCCAGCAGAACGGACAGTAAGGGGGCCAACGTCCTGACTTTC.

This clonotype was seen only a few times. The chain carries TRBV4-3 and TRBJ1-5; D possibly corresponds to TRBD1 (6 bases). With 0 bases removed from V and 6 bases from J, the gap between germline ends came to 12 bases. The CDR3 totals 15 residues. The germline V gene has CDR1 LGHNA and CDR2 YSLEER. The CDR3 reads CASSQEYHRAQPQHF. As DNA, the CDR3 is TGCGCCAGCAGCCAAGAATACCACAGGGCTCAGCCCCAGCATTTT.

The chain is built from TRBV9 and TRBJ2-4; 16 bases are a match to TRBD2. The J call may be incorrect, as the DNA end agrees better with TRBJ2-7. CDR1 and CDR2 (germline): SGDLS, YYNGEE. CDR3 length equals 18 residues. The CDR3 region has the DNA TGTGCCAGCAGCGTAGCTCCCGGGACTAGCGGGAGGGGTCACGAGCAGTACTTC. Translation: CASSVAPGTSGRGHEQYF.

This clonotype was seen a single time. The chain combines TRBV24-1 with TRBJ2-3; 14 nucleotides agree with TRBD2. V trimming: 0 bases; J trimming: 1 base; junction bases outside the gene matches: 5. Germline lookup yields CDR1 KGHDR and CDR2 SFDVKD. The length of the CDR3 is 19 residues. CDR3 nucleotide sequence: TGTGCCACCAGTGATTTGGGACTAGCGGGGGGTCCCGGCACAGATACGCAGTATTTT. It encodes CATSDLGLAGGPGTDTQYF.

The chain is built from TRBV5-1 and TRBJ2-3; 9 bases agree with TRBD2. The germline gives CDR1 SGHRS, CDR2 YFSETQ. This CDR3 region has 16 residues. With V trimmed by 3 bases and J by 6 bases, 11 bases remained unmatched. The CDR3 DNA reads as TGCGCCAGCAGCTCGCCCCCGGGCGGGAGGGCGGATACGCAGTATTTT. As protein: CASSSPPGGRADTQYF.

The chain carries TRBV20-1 and TRBJ2-1; TRBD2 matches at 7 bases. The CDR3 spans 16 residues. Germline lookup yields CDR1 DFQATT and CDR2 SNEGSKA (reference sequence). The junction had 7 bases not matched to a gene; V was cut back by 0 bases and J by 2 bases. This CDR3 reads CSARDPRGTTYNEQFF. The CDR3 DNA reads TGCAGTGCTAGAGATCCGCGGGGGACCACCTACAATGAGCAGTTCTTC.

In this sample, this clonotype turned up a few times. The V and J genes are TRBV6-5 and TRBJ2-3, with 10 bases lining up with TRBD2. V shed 0 bases, J shed 0 bases, and the junction held 9 bases outside the gene matches. Looked up from germline, CDR1 is MNHEY and CDR2 is SVGAGI. This CDR3 spans 19 amino acids. The CDR3 loop is CASSYSKSSGGYSTDTQYF. CDR3 bases: TGTGCCAGCAGTTACTCGAAATCTAGCGGGGGCTATAGCACAGATACGCAGTATTTT.

The chain couples TRBV24-1 to TRBJ2-3; the D gene could be TRBD1 or TRBD2 (5 bases each). The V gene's germline CDR1 is KGHDR and CDR2 SFDVKD. Trimming stripped 4 bases from V and 4 bases from J, with 20 bases between. The CDR3 totals 17 residues. The chain's CDR3 is CATSETRKPGPADTQYF. DNA of the CDR3: TGTGCCACCAGTGAGACCCGGAAACCGGGACCGGCAGATACGCAGTATTTT.

The chain recombines TRBV3-1 with TRBJ2-5; 7 bases are shared with TRBD1. CDR1 and CDR2 (germline): LGHDT, YNNKEL (reference sequence). V gave up 4 bases and J gave up 4 bases; unmatched junction bases: 9. The CDR3 spans 15 residues. This chain's CDR3 is CASSRGQPSLETQYF. The CDR3 nucleotides are TGTGCCAGCAGCCGGGGACAGCCCAGCCTAGAGACCCAGTACTTC.